A selection of T cell receptor beta chains follows, all from one sample in a study of blood T cell repertoires in COVID-19. Assay used: immunoSEQ multiplex PCR; TCRdb lists only in-frame clones, some missing. Of fewer than 250,000 clones in the sample, roughly 82% were seen once. The source material was peripheral blood. These receptors all come from a woman in her forties with acute or convalescent COVID-19. Each CDR3 is given with its conserved first and last residue. The D gene is left open where the match is weak. Not every row has a clone size; where given, it reads once, few, many or a size class.

v_call: TRBV9
clone_size: -
d_call: -
j_call: TRBJ1-1
cdr3_nt: TGTGCCAGCAGCGTAGTAGGGGGTGGAACTGAAGCTTTCTTT
cdr3_aa: CASSVVGGGTEAFF

v_call: TRBV9
clone_size: once
d_call: -
j_call: TRBJ2-7
cdr3_nt: TGTGCCAGCAGCGTAGGCCCCTCTCGTTTAACGGGGGCCTACGAGCAGTACTTC
cdr3_aa: CASSVGPSRLTGAYEQYF

v_call: TRBV5-1
clone_size: -
d_call: -
j_call: TRBJ2-7
cdr3_nt: TGCGCCAGCAGCTGGGGGGGCGTTTGGATCGAGCAGTACTTC
cdr3_aa: CASSWGGVWIEQYF

v_call: TRBV18
clone_size: -
d_call: -
j_call: TRBJ1-1
cdr3_nt: TGTGCCAGCTCCCCACACAGGGAATTGAACACTGAAGCTTTCTTT
cdr3_aa: CASSPHRELNTEAFF

v_call: TRBV12-3/TRBV12-4
clone_size: -
d_call: -
j_call: TRBJ1-2
cdr3_nt: TGTGCCAGCAGCCACTCAGGTGGCTACACCTTC
cdr3_aa: CASSHSGGYTF

v_call: TRBV5-1
clone_size: -
d_call: TRBD1
j_call: TRBJ2-1
cdr3_nt: TGCGCCAGCTACTACGGTCGACAGGGGGCCTACAATGAGCAGTTCTTC
cdr3_aa: CASYYGRQGAYNEQFF

v_call: TRBV5-1
clone_size: -
d_call: -
j_call: TRBJ1-5
cdr3_nt: TGCGCCAGCAGCTTGGACGGTCAGCCCCAGCATTTT
cdr3_aa: CASSLDGQPQHF

v_call: TRBV25-1
clone_size: -
d_call: -
j_call: TRBJ2-5
cdr3_nt: TGTGCCAGCAGCGTGGGACACTTTGGGACCCAGTACTTC
cdr3_aa: CASSVGHFGTQYF

v_call: TRBV2
clone_size: -
d_call: TRBD2
j_call: TRBJ2-7
cdr3_nt: TGTGCCAGCAGTTTCCAGCGGGGGATCCACTACGAGCAGTACTTC
cdr3_aa: CASSFQRGIHYEQYF

v_call: TRBV5-1
clone_size: -
d_call: TRBD2
j_call: TRBJ2-3
cdr3_nt: TGCGCCAGCAGTCCTGGACTAGCGGGGGCCTGGGGGAGGGATACGCAGTATTTT
cdr3_aa: CASSPGLAGAWGRDTQYF

v_call: TRBV4-3
clone_size: -
d_call: TRBD1
j_call: TRBJ1-4
cdr3_nt: TGCGCCAGCAGCCAGGACAGGGTCGTTTGGGAAAAACTGTTTTTT
cdr3_aa: CASSQDRVVWEKLFF

v_call: TRBV6-2/TRBV6-3
clone_size: -
d_call: TRBD1
j_call: TRBJ1-6
cdr3_nt: TGTGCCAGCAGCCGGGACAGGGAGAATTCACCCCTCCACTTT
cdr3_aa: CASSRDRENSPLHF

v_call: TRBV24-1
clone_size: -
d_call: -
j_call: TRBJ1-4
cdr3_nt: TGTGCCACCCGGGAACAGGGCCGACCTAATGAAAAACTGTTTTTT
cdr3_aa: CATREQGRPNEKLFF

v_call: TRBV5-6
clone_size: -
d_call: TRBD1
j_call: TRBJ2-5
cdr3_nt: TGTGCCAGCAGCTTGGGACAGGGAACGAAGACCCAGTACTTC
cdr3_aa: CASSLGQGTKTQYF

v_call: TRBV27
clone_size: -
d_call: TRBD1
j_call: TRBJ1-2
cdr3_nt: TGTGCCAGCAGTTTATACCCGGGGACAGCCTATGGCTACACCTTC
cdr3_aa: CASSLYPGTAYGYTF

v_call: TRBV6-5
clone_size: -
d_call: TRBD1
j_call: TRBJ1-6
cdr3_nt: TGTGCCAGCAGCAGGGACAGGGTTGGTTCACCCCTCCACTTT
cdr3_aa: CASSRDRVGSPLHF

v_call: TRBV6-6
clone_size: -
d_call: TRBD1
j_call: TRBJ1-1
cdr3_nt: TGTGCCAGCCTCGCAGGGGGCAACACTGAAGCTTTCTTT
cdr3_aa: CASLAGGNTEAFF

v_call: TRBV15
clone_size: -
d_call: TRBD1
j_call: TRBJ2-2
cdr3_nt: TGTGCCACCAGCAGAGTGGGACAGATTCACACCGGGGAGCTGTTTTTT
cdr3_aa: CATSRVGQIHTGELFF

v_call: TRBV14
clone_size: -
d_call: -
j_call: TRBJ1-3
cdr3_nt: TGTGCCAGCAGCCGGATCCCTCCGCAGCGGGCTGGAAACACCATATATTTT
cdr3_aa: CASSRIPPQRAGNTIYF

v_call: TRBV6-2/TRBV6-3
clone_size: -
d_call: TRBD2
j_call: TRBJ2-1
cdr3_nt: TGTGCCAGCAGCGGGACTAGCGGGAGAACCTTCTACAATGAGCAGTTCTTC
cdr3_aa: CASSGTSGRTFYNEQFF

v_call: TRBV2
clone_size: -
d_call: -
j_call: TRBJ1-1
cdr3_nt: TGTGCCAGCCGGAGGGAGGGAGGAGCTTTCTTT
cdr3_aa: CASRREGGAFF

v_call: TRBV11-3
clone_size: few
d_call: TRBD1
j_call: TRBJ1-2
cdr3_nt: TGTGCCAGCAGCTTAGGAGGGGACAGGCCGACGCATGATGGCTACACCTTC
cdr3_aa: CASSLGGDRPTHDGYTF

v_call: TRBV19
clone_size: -
d_call: -
j_call: TRBJ1-3
cdr3_nt: TGTGCCAGTTCCGTCGCGGGCTTGGCGACCATATATTTT
cdr3_aa: CASSVAGLATIYF

v_call: TRBV9
clone_size: -
d_call: TRBD2
j_call: TRBJ2-3
cdr3_nt: TGTGCCAGCAGCGTCCCTGCGGGGGGATTGGATACGCAGTATTTT
cdr3_aa: CASSVPAGGLDTQYF

v_call: TRBV3-1/TRBV3-2
clone_size: -
d_call: TRBD1
j_call: TRBJ2-7
cdr3_nt: TGTGCCAGCAGCCAAGTGTTCACAGGGGAACAGCAGTACTTC
cdr3_aa: CASSQVFTGEQQYF

v_call: TRBV15
clone_size: -
d_call: -
j_call: TRBJ1-4
cdr3_nt: TGTGCCACCAGCAGATCCTCCCCCGGGGCTAATGAAAAACTGTTTTTT
cdr3_aa: CATSRSSPGANEKLFF

v_call: TRBV27
clone_size: once
d_call: -
j_call: TRBJ1-2
cdr3_nt: TGTGCCAGCAGAACAGGGCTGCGCGGCTACACCTTC
cdr3_aa: CASRTGLRGYTF

v_call: TRBV19
clone_size: -
d_call: -
j_call: TRBJ2-7
cdr3_nt: TGTGCCAGTAGTACCGACAGCAGCTCCTACGAGCAGTACTTC
cdr3_aa: CASSTDSSSYEQYF

v_call: TRBV2
clone_size: -
d_call: TRBD1
j_call: TRBJ2-7
cdr3_nt: TGTGCCAGCTGTAGGGACAGGGTACCTTACGAGCAGTACTTC
cdr3_aa: CASCRDRVPYEQYF

v_call: TRBV29-1
clone_size: few
d_call: TRBD1
j_call: TRBJ1-1
cdr3_nt: TGCAGCGTCTCAATGGCGAACAGGGGCACTGAAGCTTTCTTT
cdr3_aa: CSVSMANRGTEAFF

v_call: TRBV5-1
clone_size: once
d_call: -
j_call: TRBJ1-6
cdr3_nt: TGCGCCAGCAGCCTCGGACAGACCGATTCACCCCTCCACTTT
cdr3_aa: CASSLGQTDSPLHF

v_call: TRBV2
clone_size: -
d_call: -
j_call: TRBJ1-4
cdr3_nt: TGTGCCAGCAGTGCTGGGCAGAATAATGAAAAACTGTTTTTT
cdr3_aa: CASSAGQNNEKLFF

v_call: TRBV5-1
clone_size: -
d_call: -
j_call: TRBJ2-1
cdr3_nt: TGCGCCAGCAGCTTCGGAGCGGAAGCCACCTCCTACAATGAGCAGTTCTTC
cdr3_aa: CASSFGAEATSYNEQFF

v_call: TRBV6-2/TRBV6-3
clone_size: -
d_call: -
j_call: TRBJ2-7
cdr3_nt: TGTGCCAGCAGTCCGGGGGATACCACGTACGAGCAGTACTTC
cdr3_aa: CASSPGDTTYEQYF

v_call: TRBV29-1
clone_size: -
d_call: TRBD2
j_call: TRBJ2-7
cdr3_nt: TGCAGCGTTGAAGAATGGACTAGCGGGAGTTACGAGCAGTACTTC
cdr3_aa: CSVEEWTSGSYEQYF

v_call: TRBV5-4
clone_size: -
d_call: TRBD2
j_call: TRBJ2-1
cdr3_nt: TGTGCCAGCAACTTTCTAGGGACTAGCGGGGTAAATGAGCAGTTCTTC
cdr3_aa: CASNFLGTSGVNEQFF

v_call: TRBV6-5
clone_size: -
d_call: TRBD1
j_call: TRBJ2-7
cdr3_nt: TGTGCCACCCTAGGGACAGGCCGCTACGAGCAGTACTTC
cdr3_aa: CATLGTGRYEQYF

v_call: TRBV19
clone_size: -
d_call: -
j_call: TRBJ1-1
cdr3_nt: TGTGCCAGTAGTATAGGACCCCACACCTTGCGGGTAGATAACACTGAAGCTTTCTTT
cdr3_aa: CASSIGPHTLRVDNTEAFF

v_call: TRBV20-1
clone_size: -
d_call: -
j_call: TRBJ2-4
cdr3_nt: TGCAGTGCGCTCGTAGGGGACATTCAGTACTTC
cdr3_aa: CSALVGDIQYF

v_call: TRBV4-1
clone_size: -
d_call: TRBD1
j_call: TRBJ1-2
cdr3_nt: TGCGCCAGCAGCCAAGAGGGACAGGAATCGTATGGCTACACCTTC
cdr3_aa: CASSQEGQESYGYTF

v_call: TRBV2
clone_size: -
d_call: TRBD1
j_call: TRBJ2-7
cdr3_nt: TGTGCCAGCAGCGGGGGGACAGGGCAAAAGGGTGAGCAGTACTTC
cdr3_aa: CASSGGTGQKGEQYF

v_call: TRBV19
clone_size: -
d_call: -
j_call: TRBJ2-5
cdr3_nt: TGTGCCAGTAGTATAGGCGGTTGGGGGCCAGAGACCCAGTACTTC
cdr3_aa: CASSIGGWGPETQYF

v_call: TRBV9
clone_size: -
d_call: -
j_call: TRBJ2-3
cdr3_nt: TGTGCCAGCAGCGTAGCGGTGGGCACAGATACGCAGTATTTT
cdr3_aa: CASSVAVGTDTQYF

v_call: TRBV2
clone_size: -
d_call: TRBD2
j_call: TRBJ2-1
cdr3_nt: TGTGCCAGCTTCGAGCGGGAGTTATACAATGAGCAGTTCTTC
cdr3_aa: CASFERELYNEQFF

v_call: TRBV27
clone_size: -
d_call: -
j_call: TRBJ1-4
cdr3_nt: TGTGCCAGCAGTTCACAGGGATTTACAACTAATGAAAAACTGTTTTTT
cdr3_aa: CASSSQGFTTNEKLFF

v_call: TRBV6-1
clone_size: few
d_call: -
j_call: TRBJ1-6
cdr3_nt: TGTGCCAGCAGTGAAGCGGGCTCCGCCGCTAATTCACCCCTCCACTTT
cdr3_aa: CASSEAGSAANSPLHF

v_call: TRBV5-1
clone_size: -
d_call: TRBD2
j_call: TRBJ2-7
cdr3_nt: TGCGCCAGCAGCTTGGCCATCTCTAGCGGGAGACAAGAGCAGTACTTC
cdr3_aa: CASSLAISSGRQEQYF

v_call: TRBV5-1
clone_size: once
d_call: TRBD1
j_call: TRBJ1-6
cdr3_nt: TGCGCCAGCAGCTCCAATCCGGGACAGAATTCACCCCTCCACTTT
cdr3_aa: CASSSNPGQNSPLHF

v_call: TRBV5-1
clone_size: -
d_call: TRBD1
j_call: TRBJ1-1
cdr3_nt: TGCGCCAGCAGCCGATTTTTAGGGACAGGACGTGAAGCTTTCTTT
cdr3_aa: CASSRFLGTGREAFF

v_call: TRBV5-1
clone_size: -
d_call: TRBD2
j_call: TRBJ2-3
cdr3_nt: TGCGCCAGCAGCTTGGGAGTTGGGACTAGGATAACGCATACGCAGTATTTT
cdr3_aa: CASSLGVGTRITHTQYF

v_call: TRBV24-1
clone_size: -
d_call: -
j_call: TRBJ2-7
cdr3_nt: TGTGCCACCAGTCCCGCGGGTAACCCCTACGAGCAGTACTTC
cdr3_aa: CATSPAGNPYEQYF

v_call: TRBV3-1/TRBV3-2
clone_size: -
d_call: TRBD1
j_call: TRBJ1-2
cdr3_nt: TGTGCCAGCAGCCAAGGGGACAGGGACTATGGCTACACCTTC
cdr3_aa: CASSQGDRDYGYTF

v_call: TRBV3-1/TRBV3-2
clone_size: -
d_call: -
j_call: TRBJ1-2
cdr3_nt: TGTGCCAGCAGCCGCGGGGGGGCGGATGGCTACACCTTC
cdr3_aa: CASSRGGADGYTF

v_call: TRBV5-1
clone_size: once
d_call: -
j_call: TRBJ1-5
cdr3_nt: TGCGCCAGCAGTGAAAACTGGGGGGAGCCCCAGCATTTT
cdr3_aa: CASSENWGEPQHF

v_call: TRBV4-1
clone_size: -
d_call: TRBD1
j_call: TRBJ1-2
cdr3_nt: TGCGCCAGCAGCCTCGACAGGGGGCGAGATGGCTACACCTTC
cdr3_aa: CASSLDRGRDGYTF